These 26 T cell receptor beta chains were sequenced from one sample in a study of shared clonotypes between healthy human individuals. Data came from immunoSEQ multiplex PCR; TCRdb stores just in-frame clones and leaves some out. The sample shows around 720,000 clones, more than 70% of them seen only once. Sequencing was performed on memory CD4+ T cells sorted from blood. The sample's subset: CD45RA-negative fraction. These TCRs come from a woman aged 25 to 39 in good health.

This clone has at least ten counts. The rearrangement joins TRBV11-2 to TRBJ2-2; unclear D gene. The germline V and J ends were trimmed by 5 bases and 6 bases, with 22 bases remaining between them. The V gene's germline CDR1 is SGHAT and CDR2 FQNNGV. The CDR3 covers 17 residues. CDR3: CASSQMGDSLLPGELFF. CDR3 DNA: TGTGCCAGCAGCCAAATGGGTGACTCCCTTCTCCCCGGGGAGCTGTTTTTT.

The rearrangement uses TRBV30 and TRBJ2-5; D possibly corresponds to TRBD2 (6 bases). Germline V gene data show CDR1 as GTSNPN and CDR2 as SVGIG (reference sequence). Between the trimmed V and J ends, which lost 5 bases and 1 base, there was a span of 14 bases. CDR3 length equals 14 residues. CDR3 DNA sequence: TGTGCCTGGGCTCCCCTAGCGCTCCAAGAGACCCAGTACTTC. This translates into CAWAPLALQETQYF.

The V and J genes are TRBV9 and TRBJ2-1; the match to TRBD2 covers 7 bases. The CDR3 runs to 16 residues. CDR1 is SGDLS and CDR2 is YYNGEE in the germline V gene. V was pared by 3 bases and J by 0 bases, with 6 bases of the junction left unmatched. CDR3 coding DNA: TGTGCCAGCAGCGGAGCTAGCGGATCCTCCTACAATGAGCAGTTCTTC. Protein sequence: CASSGASGSSYNEQFF.

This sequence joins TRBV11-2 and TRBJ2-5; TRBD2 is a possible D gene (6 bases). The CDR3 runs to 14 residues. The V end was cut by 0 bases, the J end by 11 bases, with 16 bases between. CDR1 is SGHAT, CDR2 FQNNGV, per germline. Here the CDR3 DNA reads TGTGCCAGCAGCTTAGATGGGGGGACGGGTGAGCAGTACTTC. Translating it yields CASSLDGGTGEQYF.

The CDR3 nucleotides are TGTGCCAGCAGCTTGGGGACAGTCCAAGAGACCCAGTACTTC. Translated: CASSLGTVQETQYF. The chain couples TRBV7-9 to TRBJ2-5; 7 bases are a match to TRBD1. Germline CDR1 is SEHNR and CDR2 is FQNEAQ (reference sequence). CDR3 length equals 14 residues. The V and J ends lost 3 bases and 1 base, in that order; junction bases with no gene match: 2.

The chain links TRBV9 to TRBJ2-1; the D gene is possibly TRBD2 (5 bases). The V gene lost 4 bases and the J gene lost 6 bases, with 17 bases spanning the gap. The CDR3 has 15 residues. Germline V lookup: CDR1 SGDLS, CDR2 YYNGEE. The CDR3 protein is CASSSRGLAGNEQFF. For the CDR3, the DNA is TGTGCCAGCAGCTCGCGAGGTCTGGCGGGCAATGAGCAGTTCTTC.

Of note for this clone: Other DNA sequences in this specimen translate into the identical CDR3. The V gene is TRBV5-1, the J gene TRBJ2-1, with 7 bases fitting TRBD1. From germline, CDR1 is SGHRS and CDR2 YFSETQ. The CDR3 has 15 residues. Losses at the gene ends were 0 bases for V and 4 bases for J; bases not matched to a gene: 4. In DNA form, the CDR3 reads TGCGCCAGCAGCTTGGACAGGGGCGCATACAATGAGCAGTTCTTC. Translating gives CASSLDRGAYNEQFF.

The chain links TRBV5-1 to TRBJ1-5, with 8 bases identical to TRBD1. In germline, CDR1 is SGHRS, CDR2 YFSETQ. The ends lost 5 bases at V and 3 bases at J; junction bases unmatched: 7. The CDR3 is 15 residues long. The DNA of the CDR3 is TGCGCCAGCAGGCCGACAGGGGTGTCCAATCAGCCCCAGCATTTT. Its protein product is CASRPTGVSNQPQHF.

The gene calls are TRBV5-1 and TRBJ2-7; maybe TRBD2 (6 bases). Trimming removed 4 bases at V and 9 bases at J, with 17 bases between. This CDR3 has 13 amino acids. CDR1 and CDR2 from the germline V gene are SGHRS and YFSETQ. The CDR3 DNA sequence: TGCGCCAGCAGCATCGGGACTGCCGCCATGCAGTACTTC. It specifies CASSIGTAAMQYF.

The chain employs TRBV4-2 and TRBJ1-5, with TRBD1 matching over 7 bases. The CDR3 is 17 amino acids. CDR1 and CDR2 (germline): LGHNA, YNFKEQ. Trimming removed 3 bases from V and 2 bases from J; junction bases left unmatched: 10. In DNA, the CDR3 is TGTGCCAGCAGCCAGATAGGGGGCGAAGGAGGCAATCAGCCCCAGCATTTT. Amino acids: CASSQIGGEGGNQPQHF.

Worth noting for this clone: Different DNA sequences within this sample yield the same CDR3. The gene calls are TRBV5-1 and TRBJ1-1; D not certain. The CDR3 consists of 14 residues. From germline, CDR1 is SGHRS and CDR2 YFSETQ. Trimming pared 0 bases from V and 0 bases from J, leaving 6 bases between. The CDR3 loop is CASSLAFLNTEAFF. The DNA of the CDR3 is TGCGCCAGCAGCTTGGCTTTCCTGAACACTGAAGCTTTCTTT.

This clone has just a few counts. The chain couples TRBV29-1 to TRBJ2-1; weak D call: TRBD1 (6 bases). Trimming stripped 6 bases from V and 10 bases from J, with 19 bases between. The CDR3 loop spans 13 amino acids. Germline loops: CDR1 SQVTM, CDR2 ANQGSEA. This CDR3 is CSVDRTANSEQFF. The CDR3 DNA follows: TGCAGCGTCGATCGGACAGCCAATTCAGAGCAGTTCTTC.

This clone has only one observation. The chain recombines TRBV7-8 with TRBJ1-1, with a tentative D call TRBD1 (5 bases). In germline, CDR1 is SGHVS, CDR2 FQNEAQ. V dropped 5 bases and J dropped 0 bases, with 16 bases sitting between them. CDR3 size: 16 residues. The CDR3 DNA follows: TGTGCCAGCAGCCAGAGGGGCGGATACCTGAACACTGAAGCTTTCTTT. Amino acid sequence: CASSQRGGYLNTEAFF.

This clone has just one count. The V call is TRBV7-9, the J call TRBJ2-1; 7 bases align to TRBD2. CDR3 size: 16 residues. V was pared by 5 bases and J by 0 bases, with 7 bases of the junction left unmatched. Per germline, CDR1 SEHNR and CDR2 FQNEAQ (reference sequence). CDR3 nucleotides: TGTGCCAGCAGCAGTAGCGGGTCCAGCTCCTACAATGAGCAGTTCTTC. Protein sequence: CASSSSGSSSYNEQFF.

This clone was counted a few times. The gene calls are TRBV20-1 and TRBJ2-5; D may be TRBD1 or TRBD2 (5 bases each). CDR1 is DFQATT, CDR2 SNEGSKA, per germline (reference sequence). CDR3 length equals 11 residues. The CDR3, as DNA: TGCGGTGGGGGAGTGGGCGAGACCCAGTACTTC. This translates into CGGGVGETQYF.

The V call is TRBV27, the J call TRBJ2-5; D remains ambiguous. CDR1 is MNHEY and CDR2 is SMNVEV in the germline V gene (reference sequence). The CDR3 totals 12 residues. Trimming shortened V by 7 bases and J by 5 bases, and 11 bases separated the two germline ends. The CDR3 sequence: CASKRIGETQYF. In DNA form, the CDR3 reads TGTGCCAGCAAGCGAATTGGGGAGACCCAGTACTTC.

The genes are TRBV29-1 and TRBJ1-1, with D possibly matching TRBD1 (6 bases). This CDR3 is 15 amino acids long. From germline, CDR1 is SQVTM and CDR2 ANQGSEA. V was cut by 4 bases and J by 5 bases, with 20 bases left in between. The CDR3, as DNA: TGCAGCGTTGTGGTCACGGCCCCGAGGGGGACTGAAGCTTTCTTT. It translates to CSVVVTAPRGTEAFF. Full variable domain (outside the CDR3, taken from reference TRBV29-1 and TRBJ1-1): SAVISQKPSRDICQRGTSLTIQCQVDSQVTMMFWYRQQPGQSLTLIATANQGSEATYESGFVIDKFPISRPNLTFSTLTVSNMSPEDSSIYLCSVVVTAPRGTEAFFGQGTRLTVV.

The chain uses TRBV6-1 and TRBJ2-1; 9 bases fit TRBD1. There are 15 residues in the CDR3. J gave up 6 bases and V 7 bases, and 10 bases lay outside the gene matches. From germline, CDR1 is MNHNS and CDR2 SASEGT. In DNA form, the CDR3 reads TGTGCCAGCATGACGGGACAGGGTTTATTCAATGAGCAGTTCTTC. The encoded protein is CASMTGQGLFNEQFF.

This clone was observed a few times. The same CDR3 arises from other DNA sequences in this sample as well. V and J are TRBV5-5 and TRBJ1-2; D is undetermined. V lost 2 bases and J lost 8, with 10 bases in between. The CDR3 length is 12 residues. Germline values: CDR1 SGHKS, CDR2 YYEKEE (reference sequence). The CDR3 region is CASSFREGGYTF. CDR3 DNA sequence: TGTGCCAGCAGCTTTCGGGAGGGAGGCTACACCTTC.

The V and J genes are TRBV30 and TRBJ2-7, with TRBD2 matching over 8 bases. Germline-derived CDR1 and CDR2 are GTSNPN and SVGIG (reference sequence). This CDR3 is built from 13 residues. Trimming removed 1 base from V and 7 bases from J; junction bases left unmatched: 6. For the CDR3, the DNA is TGTGCCTGGAGTGCCAGCGGGAGTAGAGAGCAGTACTTC. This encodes CAWSASGSREQYF.

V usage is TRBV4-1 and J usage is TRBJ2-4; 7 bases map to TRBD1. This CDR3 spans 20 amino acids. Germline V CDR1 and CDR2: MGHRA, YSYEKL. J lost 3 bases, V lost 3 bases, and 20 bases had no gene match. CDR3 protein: CASSHPIKGQNPPGKNIQYF. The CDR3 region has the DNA TGCGCCAGCAGCCACCCTATAAAGGGACAGAACCCCCCAGGCAAAAACATTCAGTACTTC.

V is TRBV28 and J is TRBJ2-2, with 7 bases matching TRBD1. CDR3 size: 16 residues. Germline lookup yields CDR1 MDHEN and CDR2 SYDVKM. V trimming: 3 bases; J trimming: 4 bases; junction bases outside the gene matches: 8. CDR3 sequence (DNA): TGTGCCAGCAGTTTGCCGGGACAGTCAATCACCGGGGAGCTGTTTTTT. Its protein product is CASSLPGQSITGELFF.

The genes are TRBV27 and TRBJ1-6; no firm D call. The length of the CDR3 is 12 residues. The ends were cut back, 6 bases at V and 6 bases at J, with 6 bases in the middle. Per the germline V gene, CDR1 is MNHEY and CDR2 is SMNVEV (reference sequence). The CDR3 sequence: CASRMSNSPLHF. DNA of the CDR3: TGTGCCAGCAGGATGAGTAATTCACCCCTCCACTTT.

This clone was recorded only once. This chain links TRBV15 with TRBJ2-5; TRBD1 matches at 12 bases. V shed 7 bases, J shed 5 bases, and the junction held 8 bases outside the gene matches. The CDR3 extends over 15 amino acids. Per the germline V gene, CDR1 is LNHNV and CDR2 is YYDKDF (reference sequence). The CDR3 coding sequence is TGTGCCACCACCAGGGACAGGGGGCGCCTGGAGACCCAGTACTTC. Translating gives CATTRDRGRLETQYF. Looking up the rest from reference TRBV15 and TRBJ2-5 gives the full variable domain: DAMVIQNPRYQVTQFGKPVTLSCSQTLNHNVMYWYQQKSSQAPKLLFHYYDKDFNNEADTPDNFQSRRPNTSFCFLDIRSPGLGDTAMYLCATTRDRGRLETQYFGPGTRLLVL.

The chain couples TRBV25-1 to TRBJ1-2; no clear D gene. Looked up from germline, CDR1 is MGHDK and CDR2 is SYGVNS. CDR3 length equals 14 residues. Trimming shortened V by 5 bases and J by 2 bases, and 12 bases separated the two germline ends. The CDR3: CASSQPGSNYGYTF. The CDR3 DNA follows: TGTGCCAGCAGTCAACCGGGCTCAAACTATGGCTACACCTTC.

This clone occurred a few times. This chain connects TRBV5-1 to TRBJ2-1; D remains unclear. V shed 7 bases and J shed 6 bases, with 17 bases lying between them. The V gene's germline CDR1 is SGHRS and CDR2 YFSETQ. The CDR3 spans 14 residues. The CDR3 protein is CASGPGWDRNEQFF. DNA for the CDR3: TGCGCCAGCGGTCCTGGATGGGATCGCAATGAGCAGTTCTTC.